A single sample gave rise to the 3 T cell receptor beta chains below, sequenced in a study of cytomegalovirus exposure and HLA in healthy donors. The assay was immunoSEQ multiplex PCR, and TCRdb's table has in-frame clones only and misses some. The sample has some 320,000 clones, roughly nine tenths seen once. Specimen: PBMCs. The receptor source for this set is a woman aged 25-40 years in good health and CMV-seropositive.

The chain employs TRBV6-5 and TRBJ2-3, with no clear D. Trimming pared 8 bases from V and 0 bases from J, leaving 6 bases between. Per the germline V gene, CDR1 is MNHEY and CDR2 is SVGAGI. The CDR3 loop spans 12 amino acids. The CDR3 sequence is CASGHSTDTQYF. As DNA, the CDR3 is TGTGCCAGCGGCCATAGCACAGATACGCAGTATTTT.

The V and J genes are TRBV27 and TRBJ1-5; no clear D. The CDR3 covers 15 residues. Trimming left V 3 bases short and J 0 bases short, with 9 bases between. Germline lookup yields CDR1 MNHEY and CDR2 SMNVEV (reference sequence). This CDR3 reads CASSLRPDSNQPQHF. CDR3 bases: TGTGCCAGCAGTTTGAGGCCCGATAGCAATCAGCCCCAGCATTTT.

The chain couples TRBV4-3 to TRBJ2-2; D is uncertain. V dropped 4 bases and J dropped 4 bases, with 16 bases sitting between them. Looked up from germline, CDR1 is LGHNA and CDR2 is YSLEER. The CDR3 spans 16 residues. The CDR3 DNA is TGCGCCAGCAGCCCAGAAGGCGGAGAGACCACCGGGGAGCTGTTTTTT. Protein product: CASSPEGGETTGELFF.